The sequence of this TCR beta chain was determined in a study of blood T cell repertoires in COVID-19. The CDR3 length is 13 residues. Trimming removed 6 bases from V and 7 bases from J, with 10 bases in between. The germline V gene has CDR1 WNHNN and CDR2 SYGVQD (reference sequence). As processed by the authors: Counts of nucleated cells, estimated from reference gene primer amplification, were obtained. Data came from immunoSEQ multiplex PCR; TCRdb stores just in-frame clones and leaves some out. The V and J calls and clone size were taken over from that table, and D and trimming were inferred from the DNA. Of over 150,000 clones listed, roughly 83% are singletons.

The source of this sequence is an elderly woman with active or convalescent COVID-19. Sequenced material: peripheral blood. J is TRBJ1-6 and V is TRBV10-1, with D perhaps TRBD1 (6 bases). The CDR3 sequence: CASSITGNSPLHF. Written as DNA, the CDR3 is TGCGCCAGCAGCATAACAGGGAATTCACCCCTCCACTTT.